The clone carrying this T cell receptor (beta chain) showed up many times. This record belongs to a study of blood T cells in healthy people across ages. CDR1 is SGHRS, CDR2 YFSETQ, per germline. The CDR3 is 12 amino acids. The ends were cut back, 0 bases at V and 5 bases at J, with 6 bases in the middle. Sample-barcoded 5' priming and a J-beta primer mix drove a second PCR of about 7 to 11 cycles. Every molecule of cDNA carried a tag from a template-switch adaptor with 12 random nucleotides. A minimum of 2.5 million CDR3-containing paired-end reads was obtained for each sample. TCRdb itself ran the 5' RACE reads through MiXCR, one entry per CDR3 protein. The sample shows about 1.8 million distinct CDR3 sequences, around half of them seen only once. Researchers report isolating at least 7 million PBMCs per sample. Extracted total RNA amounted to at least 5.5 micrograms for each sample.

Source material: blood. The chain recombines TRBV5-1 with TRBJ2-7; no reliable D call. The origin of this receptor is a woman between 40 and 50 years old in good health. The CDR3 bases are TGCGCCAGCAGCTTGGTCCCCGACGAGCAGTACTTC. It translates to CASSLVPDEQYF.